A selection of T cell receptor beta chains follows, all from one sample in a study of blood T cell repertoires in COVID-19. The method was immunoSEQ multiplex PCR; TCRdb's version includes in-frame clones alone and lacks a portion of them. This sample has about 180,000 clones; around four fifths occur once, and the top ten carry under 10%. The sample consisted of peripheral blood. These receptors came from a woman between 65 and 79 years old with COVID-19, enrolled during active disease. Each CDR3 is given with its conserved first and last residue. D genes are given only for firm matches. Some rows mark clone size as missing; the rest say once, few, many or name a class of expanded clone.

>14|-|-|TRBJ1-5|TRBV6-1
TGTGCCAGCAGTGAAAGGAGGCAGTCCCAGCCCCAGCATTTT
CASSERRQSQPQHF
>13|-|-|TRBJ1-5|TRBV28
TGTGCCAGCACCTCTTCCAGGGTTCAGCCCCAGCATTTT
CASTSSRVQPQHF
>13|-|-|TRBJ1-3|TRBV30
TGTGCCTGGAGTGTCCAGGGAGGAAACACCATATATTTT
CAWSVQGGNTIYF
>15|-|-|TRBJ1-1|TRBV2
TGTGCCAGCAGTGAAGCAAGGGGTCGGAACACTGAAGCTTTCTTT
CASSEARGRNTEAFF
>14|-|-|TRBJ2-1|TRBV29-1
TGCAGCGTTGGGGGGTCGGTCAGGGGAAGTGAGCAGTTCTTC
CSVGGSVRGSEQFF
>15|TRBD1|few|TRBJ2-7|TRBV19
TGTGCCAGTAGGGGGGACAGACGGCGCGGGTACGAGCAGTACTTC
CASRGDRRRGYEQYF
>16|-|-|TRBJ1-2|TRBV3-1/TRBV3-2
TGTGCCAGCAGCCGCCAACTCAGAGGACAGCCCTATGGCTACACCTTC
CASSRQLRGQPYGYTF
>14|TRBD1|few|TRBJ1-2|TRBV7-2
TGTGCCAGCAGCTTTGAGGACAGGATCTATGGCTACACCTTC
CASSFEDRIYGYTF
>13|-|-|TRBJ1-1|TRBV28
TGTGCCAGCACCCCACAACTGAACACTGAAGCTTTCTTT
CASTPQLNTEAFF
>17|TRBD1|-|TRBJ1-2|TRBV7-2
TGTGCCAGCAGCGTTACCGGGACAGGGGGCGCGGGCTATGGCTACACCTTC
CASSVTGTGGAGYGYTF
>13|-|-|TRBJ1-1|TRBV5-1
TGCGCCAGCAGCTTACAGGGGAACACTGAAGCTTTCTTT
CASSLQGNTEAFF
>15|TRBD2|-|TRBJ2-1|TRBV28
TGTGCCAGCAGTTCGGCGGGAGGGCCACGGTATGAGCAGTTCTTC
CASSSAGGPRYEQFF
>15|-|-|TRBJ2-2|TRBV24-1
TGTGCCACCAGTGACCCCCGAGCCCCGACCGGGGAGCTGTTTTTT
CATSDPRAPTGELFF
>17|TRBD2|-|TRBJ2-3|TRBV7-2
TGTGCCAGCAGCTTGGGACTAGCGGGGGCCCGCACAGATACGCAGTATTTT
CASSLGLAGARTDTQYF
>11|-|-|TRBJ1-1|TRBV7-6
TGTGCCAGCAGCCGGACAGTTGAAGCTTTCTTT
CASSRTVEAFF
>11|-|-|TRBJ2-7|TRBV3-1/TRBV3-2
TGTGCCAGCAGCCAAGCGGGGGAGCAGTACTTC
CASSQAGEQYF
>15|TRBD1|-|TRBJ2-5|TRBV13
TGTGCCAGCAGCTTTTCCGACAGGGGGGTCGAGACCCAGTACTTC
CASSFSDRGVETQYF
>15|-|few|TRBJ1-1|TRBV7-2
TGTGCCAGCAGCTTAGGGCCAGGGATGGTCACTGAAGCTTTCTTT
CASSLGPGMVTEAFF
>16|-|-|TRBJ1-2|TRBV4-3
TGCGCCAGCAGCCCAAGTAACCTCGGGACAAGTATTGCCTACACCTTC
CASSPSNLGTSIAYTF
>13|-|-|TRBJ1-2|TRBV19
TGTGTCAGTAGTCCCCCCCAGGGGTATGGCTACACCTTC
CVSSPPQGYGYTF
>18|TRBD2|-|TRBJ2-1|TRBV5-1
TGCGCCAGCAGCTCCCCTTTGCGTGTAGCGGGAGCTTACAATGAGCAGTTCTTC
CASSSPLRVAGAYNEQFF
>14|-|-|TRBJ1-2|TRBV3-1/TRBV3-2
TGTGCCAGCAGCCCGGACACAGGGATGCGGGGCTACACCTTC
CASSPDTGMRGYTF
>15|-|once|TRBJ2-2|TRBV5-1
TGCGCCAGCAGCCCCGGGGGAGAAATCCCCGGGGAGCTGTTTTTT
CASSPGGEIPGELFF
>13|-|-|TRBJ2-2|TRBV5-1
TGCGCCAGCAGCTTGGATGGGAGCGGGGAGCTGTTTTTT
CASSLDGSGELFF
>15|-|-|TRBJ1-1|TRBV30
TGTGCCTGGAGTGTACTATCAGCCATGAACACTGAAGCTTTCTTT
CAWSVLSAMNTEAFF
>16|TRBD2|-|TRBJ2-7|TRBV6-5
TGTGCCAGCAGTTTCGCCGGGACTAGCGGCACCTACGAGCAGTACTTC
CASSFAGTSGTYEQYF
>17|TRBD1|-|TRBJ2-1|TRBV7-2
TGTGCCAGCAGCCCGTCCCTTGGGACAGCCCTATTTTATGAGCAGTTCTTC
CASSPSLGTALFYEQFF
>17|TRBD2|-|TRBJ2-1|TRBV5-1
TGCGCCAGCAGCCCAAAACCCCTAGCGGGAGGGCCGGGTGAGCAGTTCTTC
CASSPKPLAGGPGEQFF
>15|TRBD1|-|TRBJ1-5|TRBV19
TGTGCCAGTAGTGCGAACAGGGGAAGCAATCAGCCCCAGCATTTT
CASSANRGSNQPQHF
>15|-|-|TRBJ1-4|TRBV2
TGTGCCAGCACAGGCACGGAAACGCCCTCTCAAAAACTGTTTTTT
CASTGTETPSQKLFF
>14|TRBD1|-|TRBJ1-4|TRBV28
TGTGCCAGCAGTTCGACAGGGTCGGGTGAAAAACTGTTTTTT
CASSSTGSGEKLFF
>16|TRBD1|-|TRBJ1-2|TRBV28
TGTGCCAGCAGTTTACCGGGGACAGGGGGTAACTATGGCTACACCTTC
CASSLPGTGGNYGYTF
>18|TRBD1|-|TRBJ1-6|TRBV18
TGTGCCAGCTCCGAGGGACAGCCTAGGACGTTTGATAATTCACCCCTCCACTTT
CASSEGQPRTFDNSPLHF
>19|TRBD1|few|TRBJ2-5|TRBV5-1
TGCGCCAGCAGCCGGATAACGACAGGGGGCGGAGGAAGGCAAGAGACCCAGTACTTC
CASSRITTGGGGRQETQYF
>20|TRBD1|-|TRBJ1-2|TRBV28
TGTGCCAGCAGTTTTATACCCAGAACAGGGGGCGCGGGTTTTAACTATGGCTACACCTTC
CASSFIPRTGGAGFNYGYTF
>16|TRBD2|-|TRBJ2-1|TRBV11-2
TGTGCCAGCAGCTTACCGCTAGCGGGAACATACAATGAGCAGTTCTTC
CASSLPLAGTYNEQFF
>17|-|once|TRBJ2-1|TRBV5-1
TGCGCCAGCAGCACAGGGGCCGGGGTAGCGGGGTCCAATGAGCAGTTCTTC
CASSTGAGVAGSNEQFF
>12|-|-|TRBJ1-6|TRBV28
TGTGCCAGCAGTCGCCGAGATTCACCCCTCCACTTT
CASSRRDSPLHF
>16|TRBD1|-|TRBJ2-7|TRBV15
TGTGCCACCAGCAGAGATGGGACAGGTCTCTCCTACGAGCAGTACTTC
CATSRDGTGLSYEQYF
>15|-|-|TRBJ2-1|TRBV2
TGTGCCAGCAGTGAAGAAGAGTTGTTAAGCAATGAGCAGTTCTTC
CASSEEELLSNEQFF
>14|TRBD2|-|TRBJ2-7|TRBV27
TGTGCCAGCAGTGGTCTAGCGGGAGGTTACGAGCAGTACTTC
CASSGLAGGYEQYF
>15|TRBD2|few|TRBJ2-7|TRBV10-3
TGTGCCATCAGGGAGACTAGCGGGGGAACCTACGAGCAGTACTTC
CAIRETSGGTYEQYF